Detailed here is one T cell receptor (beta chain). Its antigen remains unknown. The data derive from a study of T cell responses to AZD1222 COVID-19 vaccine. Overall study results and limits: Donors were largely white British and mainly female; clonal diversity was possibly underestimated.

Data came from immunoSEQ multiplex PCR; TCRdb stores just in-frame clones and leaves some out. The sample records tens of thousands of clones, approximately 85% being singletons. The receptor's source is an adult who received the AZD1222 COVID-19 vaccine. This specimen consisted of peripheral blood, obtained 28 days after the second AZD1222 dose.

In nucleotides, the CDR3 is TGTGCCAGCGGCAGTTGGGTCCCGAACACCGGGGAGCTGTTTTTT. Translating it yields CASGSWVPNTGELFF. The chain couples TRBV2 to TRBJ2-2, with no clear D. CDR3 length: 15 amino acids. The V end lost 8 bases, the J end lost 0 bases, and 13 bases lay between the germline ends. Per the germline V gene, CDR1 is SNHLY and CDR2 is FYNNEI. Full variable domain (rest looked up from reference TRBV2 and TRBJ2-2): EPEVTQTPSHQVTQMGQEVILRCVPISNHLYFYWYRQILGQKVEFLVSFYNNEISEKSEIFDDQFSVERPDGSNFTLKIRSTKLEDSAMYFCASGSWVPNTGELFFGEGSRLTVL.